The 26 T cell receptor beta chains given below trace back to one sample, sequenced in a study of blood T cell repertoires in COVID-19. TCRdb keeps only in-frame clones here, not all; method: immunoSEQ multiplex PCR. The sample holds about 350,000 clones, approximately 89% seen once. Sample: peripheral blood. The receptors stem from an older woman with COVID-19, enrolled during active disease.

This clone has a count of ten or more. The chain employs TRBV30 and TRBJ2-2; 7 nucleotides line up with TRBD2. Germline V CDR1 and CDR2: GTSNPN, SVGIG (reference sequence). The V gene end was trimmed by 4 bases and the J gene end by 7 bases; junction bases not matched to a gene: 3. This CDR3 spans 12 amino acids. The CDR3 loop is CAWTSGVGELFF. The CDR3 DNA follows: TGTGCCTGGACGAGCGGGGTCGGGGAGCTGTTTTTT.

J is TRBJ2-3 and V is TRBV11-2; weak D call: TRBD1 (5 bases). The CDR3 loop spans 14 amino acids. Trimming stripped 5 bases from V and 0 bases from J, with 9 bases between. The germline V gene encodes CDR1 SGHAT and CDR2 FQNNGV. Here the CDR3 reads CASSQTASTDTQYF. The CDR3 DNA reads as TGTGCCAGCAGCCAGACAGCTAGCACAGATACGCAGTATTTT. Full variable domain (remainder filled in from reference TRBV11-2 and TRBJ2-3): EAGVAQSPRYKIIEKRQSVAFWCNPISGHATLYWYQQILGQGPKLLIQFQNNGVVDDSQLPKDRFSAERLKGVDSTLKIQPAKLEDSAVYLCASSQTASTDTQYFGPGTRLTVL.

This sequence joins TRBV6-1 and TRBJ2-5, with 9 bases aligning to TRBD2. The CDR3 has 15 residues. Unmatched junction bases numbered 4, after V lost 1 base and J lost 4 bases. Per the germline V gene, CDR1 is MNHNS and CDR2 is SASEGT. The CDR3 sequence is CASSEGLAGRETQYF. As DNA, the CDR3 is TGTGCCAGCAGTGAAGGGCTAGCGGGGCGAGAGACCCAGTACTTC.

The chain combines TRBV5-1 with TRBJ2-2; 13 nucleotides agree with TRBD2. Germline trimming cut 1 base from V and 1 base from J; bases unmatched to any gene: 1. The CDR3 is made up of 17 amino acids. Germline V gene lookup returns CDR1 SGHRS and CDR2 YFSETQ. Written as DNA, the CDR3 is TGCGCCAGCAGCTTGAGGACTAGCGGGGGGAACACCGGGGAGCTGTTTTTT. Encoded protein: CASSLRTSGGNTGELFF.

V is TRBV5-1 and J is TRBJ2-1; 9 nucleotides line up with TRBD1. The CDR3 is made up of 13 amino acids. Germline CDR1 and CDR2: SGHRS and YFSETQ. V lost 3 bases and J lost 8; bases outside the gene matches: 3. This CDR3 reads CASSWDREYEQFF. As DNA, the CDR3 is TGCGCCAGCAGCTGGGACAGGGAATATGAGCAGTTCTTC.

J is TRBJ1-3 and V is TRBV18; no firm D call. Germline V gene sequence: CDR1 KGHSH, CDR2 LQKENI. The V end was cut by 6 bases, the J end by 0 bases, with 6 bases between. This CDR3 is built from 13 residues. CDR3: CASSHSSGNTIYF. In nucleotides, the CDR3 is TGTGCCAGCTCCCACAGCTCTGGAAACACCATATATTTT.

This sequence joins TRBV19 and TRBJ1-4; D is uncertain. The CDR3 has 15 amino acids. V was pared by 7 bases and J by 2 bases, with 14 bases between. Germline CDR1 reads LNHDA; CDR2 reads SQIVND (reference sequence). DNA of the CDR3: TGTGCCAGTACCCCCTGGGCGGGGACTAATGAAAAACTGTTTTTT. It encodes CASTPWAGTNEKLFF.

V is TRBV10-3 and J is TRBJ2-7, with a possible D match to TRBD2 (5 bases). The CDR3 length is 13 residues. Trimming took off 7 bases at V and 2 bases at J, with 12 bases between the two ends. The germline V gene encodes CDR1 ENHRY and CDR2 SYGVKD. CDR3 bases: TGTGCCATCACGAAGGGAGCTGCCTACGAGCAGTACTTC. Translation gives CAITKGAAYEQYF.

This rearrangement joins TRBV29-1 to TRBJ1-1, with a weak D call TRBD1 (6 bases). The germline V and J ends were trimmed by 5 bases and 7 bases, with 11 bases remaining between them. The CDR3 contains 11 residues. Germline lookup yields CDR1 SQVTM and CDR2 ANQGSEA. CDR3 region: CSVTHRVEAFF. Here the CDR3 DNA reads TGCAGCGTTACACACAGGGTTGAAGCTTTCTTT.

CDR3 protein: CASSLKARGVTGELFF. Here the CDR3 DNA reads TGCGCCAGCAGCTTGAAGGCCAGGGGTGTAACCGGGGAGCTGTTTTTT. This rearrangement joins TRBV5-1 to TRBJ2-2; perhaps TRBD1 as D (6 bases). Deletions cut 1 base from V and 5 bases from J, with 15 bases between. CDR1 SGHRS and CDR2 YFSETQ come from the germline V gene. This CDR3 spans 16 amino acids.

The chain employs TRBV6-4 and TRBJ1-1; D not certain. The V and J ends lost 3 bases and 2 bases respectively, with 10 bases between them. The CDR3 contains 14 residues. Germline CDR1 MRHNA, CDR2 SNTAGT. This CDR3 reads CASSESGRNTEAFF. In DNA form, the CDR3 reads TGTGCCAGCAGTGAATCCGGTCGAAACACTGAAGCTTTCTTT.

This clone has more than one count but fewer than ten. The CDR3 DNA follows: TGTGCCAGCAGCTTATCTTCCAGGGGTGGAAACACCATATATTTT. It codes for CASSLSSRGGNTIYF. The chain joins TRBV7-8 to TRBJ1-3, with D maybe TRBD1 (6 bases). V was shortened by 2 bases and J by 3 bases, with 11 bases between the two germline ends. CDR1 is SGHVS, CDR2 FQNEAQ, per germline. This CDR3 is 15 amino acids long.

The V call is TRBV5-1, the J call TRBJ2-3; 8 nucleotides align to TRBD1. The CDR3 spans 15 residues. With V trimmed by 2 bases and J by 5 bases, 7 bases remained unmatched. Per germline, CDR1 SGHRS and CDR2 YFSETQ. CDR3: CASSFAGGSIDTQYF. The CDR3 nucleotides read TGCGCCAGCAGCTTTGCAGGGGGCTCTATAGATACGCAGTATTTT.

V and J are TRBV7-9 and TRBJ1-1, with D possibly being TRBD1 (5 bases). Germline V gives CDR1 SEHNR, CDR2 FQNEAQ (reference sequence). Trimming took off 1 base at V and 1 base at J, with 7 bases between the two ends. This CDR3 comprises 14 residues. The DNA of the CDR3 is TGTGCCAGCAGCTTAGTTCAGGGGAACACTGAAGCTTTCTTT. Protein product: CASSLVQGNTEAFF. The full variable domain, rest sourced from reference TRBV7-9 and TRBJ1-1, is DTGVSQNPRHKITKRGQNVTFRCDPISEHNRLYWYRQTLGQGPEFLTYFQNEAQLEKSRLLSDRFSAERPKGSFSTLEIQRTEQGDSAMYLCASSLVQGNTEAFFGQGTRLTVV.

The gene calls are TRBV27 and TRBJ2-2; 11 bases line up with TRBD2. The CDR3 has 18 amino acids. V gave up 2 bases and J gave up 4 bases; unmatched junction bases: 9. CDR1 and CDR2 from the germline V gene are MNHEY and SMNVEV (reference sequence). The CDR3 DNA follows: TGTGCCAGCAGTTTAAGGCTAGCGGGGGGCCGGGGCACCGGGGAGCTGTTTTTT. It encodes CASSLRLAGGRGTGELFF.

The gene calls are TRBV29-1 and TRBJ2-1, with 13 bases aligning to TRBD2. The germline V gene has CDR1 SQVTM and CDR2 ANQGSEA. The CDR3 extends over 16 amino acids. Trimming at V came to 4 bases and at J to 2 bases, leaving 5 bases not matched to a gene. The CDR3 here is CSVVGLAGRTYNEQFF. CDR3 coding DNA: TGCAGCGTTGTGGGACTAGCGGGGCGAACCTACAATGAGCAGTTCTTC.

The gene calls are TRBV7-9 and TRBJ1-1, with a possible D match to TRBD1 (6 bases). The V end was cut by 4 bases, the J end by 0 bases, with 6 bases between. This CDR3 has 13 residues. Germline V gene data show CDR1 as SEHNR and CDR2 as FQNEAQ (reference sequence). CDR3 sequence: CASSYRVNTEAFF. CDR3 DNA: TGTGCCAGCAGCTACAGGGTGAACACTGAAGCTTTCTTT. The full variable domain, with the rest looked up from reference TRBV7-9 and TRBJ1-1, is DTGVSQNPRHKITKRGQNVTFRCDPISEHNRLYWYRQTLGQGPEFLTYFQNEAQLEKSRLLSDRFSAERPKGSFSTLEIQRTEQGDSAMYLCASSYRVNTEAFFGQGTRLTVV.

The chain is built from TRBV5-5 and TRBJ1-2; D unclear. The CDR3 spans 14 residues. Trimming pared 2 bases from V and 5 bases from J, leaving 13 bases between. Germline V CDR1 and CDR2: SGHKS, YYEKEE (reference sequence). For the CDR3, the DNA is TGTGCCAGCAGCTTCAGTCAGGAATCTTATGGCTACACCTTC. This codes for CASSFSQESYGYTF.

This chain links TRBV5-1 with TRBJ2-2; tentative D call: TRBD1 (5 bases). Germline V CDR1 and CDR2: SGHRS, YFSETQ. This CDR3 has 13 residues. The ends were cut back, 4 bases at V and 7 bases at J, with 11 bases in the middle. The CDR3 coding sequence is TGCGCCAGCAGCCCCAGGGTGGGCGGGGAGCTGTTTTTT. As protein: CASSPRVGGELFF. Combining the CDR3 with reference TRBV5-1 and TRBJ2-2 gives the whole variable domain KAGVTQTPRYLIKTRGQQVTLSCSPISGHRSVSWYQQTPGQGLQFLFEYFSETQRNKGNFPGRFSGRQFSNSRSEMNVSTLELGDSALYLCASSPRVGGELFFGEGSRLTVL.

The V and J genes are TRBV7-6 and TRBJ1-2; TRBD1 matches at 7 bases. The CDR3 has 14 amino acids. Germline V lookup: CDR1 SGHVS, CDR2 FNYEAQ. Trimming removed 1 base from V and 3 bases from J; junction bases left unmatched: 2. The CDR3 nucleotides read TGTGCCAGCAGCTTAGGAACAGGGGACTATGGCTACACCTTC. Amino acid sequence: CASSLGTGDYGYTF. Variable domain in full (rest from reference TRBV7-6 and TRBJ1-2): GAGVSQSPRYKVTKRGQDVALRCDPISGHVSLYWYRQALGQGPEFLTYFNYEAQQDKSGLPNDRFSAERPEGSISTLTIQRTEQRDSAMYRCASSLGTGDYGYTFGSGTRLTVV.

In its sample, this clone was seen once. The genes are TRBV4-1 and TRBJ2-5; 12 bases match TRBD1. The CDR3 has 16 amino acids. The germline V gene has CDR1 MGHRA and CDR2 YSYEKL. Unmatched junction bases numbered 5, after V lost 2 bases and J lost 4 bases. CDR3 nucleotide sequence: TGCGCCAGCAGCCAAAACCGGGACAGGGGGCGAGAGACCCAGTACTTC. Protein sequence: CASSQNRDRGRETQYF.

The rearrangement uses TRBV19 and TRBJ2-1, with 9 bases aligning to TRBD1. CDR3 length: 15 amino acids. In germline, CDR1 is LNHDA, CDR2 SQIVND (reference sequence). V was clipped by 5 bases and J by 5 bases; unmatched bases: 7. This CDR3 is CASSPTGGGDNEQFF. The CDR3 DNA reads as TGTGCCAGTAGTCCCACAGGGGGCGGTGACAATGAGCAGTTCTTC.

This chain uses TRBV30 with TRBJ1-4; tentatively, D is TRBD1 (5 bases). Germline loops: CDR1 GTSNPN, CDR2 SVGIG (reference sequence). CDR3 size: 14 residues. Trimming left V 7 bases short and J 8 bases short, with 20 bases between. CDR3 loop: CASTSGVLGEKLFF. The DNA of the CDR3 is TGTGCCTCCACCTCGGGGGTATTGGGCGAAAAACTGTTTTTT.

Here the CDR3 reads CASSSRDRNTEAFF. The CDR3 region has the DNA TGTGCCAGCAGCTCCCGCGACAGGAACACTGAAGCTTTCTTT. The chain joins TRBV11-3 to TRBJ1-1; a possible D gene is TRBD1 (5 bases). The ends were cut back, 4 bases at V and 1 base at J, with 10 bases in the middle. CDR3 length: 14 amino acids. Germline V CDR1 and CDR2: SGHNT, YENEEA.

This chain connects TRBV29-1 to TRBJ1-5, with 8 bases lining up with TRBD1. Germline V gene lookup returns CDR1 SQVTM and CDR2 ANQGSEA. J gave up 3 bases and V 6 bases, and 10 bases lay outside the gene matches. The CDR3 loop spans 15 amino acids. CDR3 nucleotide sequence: TGCAGCGTCTTGGACAGGGTAGGAAACAATCAGCCCCAGCATTTT. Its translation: CSVLDRVGNNQPQHF.

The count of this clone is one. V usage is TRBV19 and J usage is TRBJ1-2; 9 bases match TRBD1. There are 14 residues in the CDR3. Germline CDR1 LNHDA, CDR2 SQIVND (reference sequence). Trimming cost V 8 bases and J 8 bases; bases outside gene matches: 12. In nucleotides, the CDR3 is TGTGCCAGTCGCGGGACAGGGATTGGGGGGGGCTACACCTTC. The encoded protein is CASRGTGIGGGYTF.